Sequencing of this T cell receptor beta chain was carried out in a study of T cells in Graves' hyperthyroidism and ophthalmopathy. As for the study in general: Peripheral blood was collected at initial diagnosis, before any treatment. Study results and limitations: The model identified upcoming ophthalmopathy a median roughly 6.5 months ahead of onset. Most clonotypes expanded in thyroid above 0.001 were likewise present in blood.

Amplification of TCR beta CDR3 regions was performed using RNA transcripts as template. The HTBI primer set drove a first-round RT-PCR of the TCR CDR3. TCRdb independently ran MiXCR on the multiplex PCR reads; one entry per CDR3 protein. In the table there are more than 150,000 distinct CDR3 sequences, 17% of which are singletons. Many counts were recorded for this clonotype. Its antigen is as yet unknown. PBMCs were sourced from approximately 10 ml fresh peripheral blood. The sequence was obtained from a woman aged 45-65 years with Graves' hyperthyroidism. Sequences were obtained from blood.

CDR3 nucleotides: TGTGCCAGCAGTTTAGGAAACATTCAGTACTTC. Translating gives CASSLGNIQYF. This sequence joins TRBV27 and TRBJ2-4; D gene ambiguous. Trimming stripped 2 bases from V and 6 bases from J, with 2 bases between. This CDR3 is built from 11 residues. CDR1 and CDR2 from the germline V gene are MNHEY and SMNVEV (reference sequence).